This T cell receptor (beta chain) was documented in a study of cytotoxic CD8 clonotypes in ibrutinib-treated CLL. This table comes from immunoSEQ multiplex PCR, and its TCRdb copy is limited to in-frame clones, with some not included. The sample carries 65,000 to 90,000 clones, approximately 87% recorded once. The V gene end was trimmed by 5 bases and the J gene end by 9 bases; junction bases not matched to a gene: 21. The CDR3 length is 18 residues. Germline lookup yields CDR1 SGHTA and CDR2 FQGNSA. V usage is TRBV7-2 and J usage is TRBJ2-1; 8 bases are shared with TRBD2. Sample: PBMCs, taken after 24 months of ibrutinib treatment. The clonotype comes from a human donor with chronic lymphocytic leukemia. The CDR3 nucleotides read TGTGCCAGCAGCCTAATAGGGGGGCGGCGGGAGGTTCAGGGTGAGCAGTTCTTC. Its protein product is CASSLIGGRREVQGEQFF.